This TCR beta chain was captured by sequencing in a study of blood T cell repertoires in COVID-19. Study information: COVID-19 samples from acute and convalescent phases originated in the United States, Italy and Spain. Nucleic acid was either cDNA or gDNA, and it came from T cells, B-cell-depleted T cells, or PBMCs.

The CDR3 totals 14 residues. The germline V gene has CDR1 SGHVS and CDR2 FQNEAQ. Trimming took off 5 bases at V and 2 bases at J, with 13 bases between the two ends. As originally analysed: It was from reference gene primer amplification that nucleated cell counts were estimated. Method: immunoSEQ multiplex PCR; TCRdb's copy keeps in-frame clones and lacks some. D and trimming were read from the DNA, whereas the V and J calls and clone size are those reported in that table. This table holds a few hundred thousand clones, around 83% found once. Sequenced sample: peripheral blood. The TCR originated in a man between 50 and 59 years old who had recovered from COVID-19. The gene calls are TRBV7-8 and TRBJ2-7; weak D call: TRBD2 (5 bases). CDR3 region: CASSVGLPTYEQYF. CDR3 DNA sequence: TGTGCCAGCAGCGTAGGACTGCCAACCTACGAGCAGTACTTC.